Below are 28 T cell receptor beta chains sequenced from a single sample in a study of T cells in Graves' hyperthyroidism and ophthalmopathy (dated by TCRdb to about 2019). Library method: multiplex PCR. The reads were generated on an Illumina HiSeq 2000. The TCR beta CDR3 regions were amplified from RNA transcripts. The TCR CDR3 was subjected to a first round of RT-PCR using the HTBI primer set and the Qiagen OneStep RT-PCR kit. Through fastp at Q25 and MiXCR, TCRdb rebuilt clones from the public reads, retaining in-frame beta chains. Each CDR3 protein gets just one entry, which takes the most common genes and DNA from the rows behind it. Present in this sample are 500,000 to 700,000 distinct CDR3 sequences, roughly 17% of which were seen just once. The top ten hold approximately 18% of the sample. The specimen was blood. The receptor set was obtained from a woman aged 18-29 years with Graves' hyperthyroidism.

This clonotype has at least ten counts. This rearrangement joins TRBV12-3 or TRBV12-4 to TRBJ1-5; a possible D gene is TRBD1 (6 bases). There are 17 residues in the CDR3. Between the trimmed V and J ends, which lost 2 bases and 1 base, there was a span of 15 bases. The CDR3, as DNA: TGTGCCAGCAGTTTAAAGGGAAGGGGGTTAAGCAATCAGCCCCAGCATTTT. This codes for CASSLKGRGLSNQPQHF.

This clonotype was observed at least ten times. V is TRBV28 and J is TRBJ2-7; TRBD2 aligns across 8 bases. CDR3 size: 15 residues. V shed 1 base and J 9 bases; nucleotides not matched to a gene: 11. Germline CDR1 reads MDHEN; CDR2 reads SYDVKM. CDR3 sequence reads: CASSLSAGGIPGQYF. The CDR3, as DNA: TGTGCCAGCAGTTTATCGGCGGGAGGTATTCCGGGGCAGTACTTC.

The table lists this clonotype with a few counts. The chain recombines TRBV6-1 with TRBJ1-5; no clear D. Deletions cut 3 bases from V and 5 bases from J, with 2 bases between. The CDR3 has 11 amino acids. CDR1 is MNHNS and CDR2 is SASEGT in the germline V gene. For the CDR3, the DNA is TGTGCCAGCAGTGACCATCAGCCCCAGCATTTT. Amino acids: CASSDHQPQHF.

The J gene is TRBJ2-2, the V gene TRBV29-1; D gene unclear. CDR1 and CDR2 (germline): SQVTM, ANQGSEA. CDR3 length: 13 amino acids. Trimming removed 1 base at V and 6 bases at J, with 9 bases between. The DNA for the CDR3 is TGCAGCGTTGAAGGACATATCTCCGGGGAGCTGTTTTTT. It specifies CSVEGHISGELFF.

The sample holds a few counts of this clonotype. The V call is TRBV3-1, the J call TRBJ1-1, with D unclear. The CDR3 consists of 11 residues. Trimming pared 0 bases from V and 6 bases from J, leaving 2 bases between. Germline V lookup: CDR1 LGHDT, CDR2 YNNKEL (reference sequence). The CDR3 DNA reads TGTGCCAGCAGCCAAGAATCTGAAGCTTTCTTT. Its translation: CASSQESEAFF. The full variable domain, completed using reference TRBV3-1 and TRBJ1-1, is DTAVSQTPKYLVTQMGNDKSIKCEQNLGHDTMYWYKQDSKKFLKIMFSYNNKELIINETVPNRFSPKSPDKAHLNLHINSLELGDSAVYFCASSQESEAFFGQGTRLTVV.

This clonotype appeared a few times. The V and J genes are TRBV7-9 and TRBJ2-5; D possibly corresponds to TRBD1 (5 bases). V was cut by 5 bases and J by 5 bases, with 18 bases left in between. CDR1 is SEHNR, CDR2 FQNEAQ, per germline (reference sequence). This CDR3 spans 15 amino acids. In DNA form, the CDR3 reads TGTGCCAGCAGCCCCGCCAAGGGGTTGGGGGAGACCCAGTACTTC. This sequence encodes CASSPAKGLGETQYF.

This clonotype was counted many times. The V gene is TRBV13, the J gene TRBJ1-2, with 8 bases identical to TRBD1. Germline CDR1 reads PRHDT; CDR2 reads FYEKMQ (reference sequence). V lost 1 base and J lost 8; bases outside the gene matches: 6. The CDR3 spans 14 residues. The CDR3 bases are TGTGCCAGCAGCTTAGCAGGGGGCAAGGCCGGCTACACCTTC. It translates to CASSLAGGKAGYTF.

The table lists this clonotype with a few counts. V is TRBV19 and J is TRBJ1-2, with 7 bases that match TRBD1. V lost 4 bases to trimming and J lost 4 bases; unmatched junction nucleotides: 12. The CDR3 spans 16 residues. Germline V gives CDR1 LNHDA, CDR2 SQIVND (reference sequence). The CDR3 sequence is CASSTHDRVGGYGYTF. In DNA form, the CDR3 reads TGTGCCAGTAGTACCCATGACAGGGTGGGGGGCTATGGCTACACCTTC.

This clonotype was recorded many times. The rearrangement joins TRBV12-3 or TRBV12-4 to TRBJ1-5; D might be TRBD1 (5 bases). CDR3 length: 14 residues. V lost 3 bases and J 4 bases, leaving 10 bases between the germline ends. The CDR3 DNA reads TGTGCCAGCAGTTTCTTGGGGGTAAATCAGCCCCAGCATTTT. Protein sequence: CASSFLGVNQPQHF.

This clonotype was counted a few times. The gene calls are TRBV29-1 and TRBJ2-5, with D tentatively TRBD1 (5 bases). Per germline, CDR1 SQVTM and CDR2 ANQGSEA. CDR3 length equals 12 residues. CDR3 nucleotides: TGCAGTTACAGGAGTTATGCAGAGACCCAGTACTTC. The encoded protein is CSYRSYAETQYF. Looking up the rest from reference TRBV29-1 and TRBJ2-5 gives the full variable domain: SAVISQKPSRDICQRGTSLTIQCQVDSQVTMMFWYRQQPGQSLTLIATANQGSEATYESGFVIDKFPISRPNLTFSTLTVSNMSPEDSSIYLCSYRSYAETQYFGPGTRLLVL.

The rearrangement uses TRBV4-2 and TRBJ2-2; 10 bases map to TRBD2. Germline CDR1 is LGHNA and CDR2 is YNFKEQ. CDR3 length: 17 amino acids. The J segment lost 4 bases and the V segment lost 0 bases, leaving 5 bases of the junction unmatched. The DNA of the CDR3 is TGTGCCAGCAGCCAAGAAGTAGCGGGAGGAATCACCGGGGAGCTGTTTTTT. Translating it yields CASSQEVAGGITGELFF.

Ten or more counts support this clonotype. V is TRBV2 and J is TRBJ1-2; possibly TRBD1 for D (5 bases). Germline CDR1 reads SNHLY; CDR2 reads FYNNEI. This CDR3 is 15 amino acids long. Trimming left V 8 bases short and J 4 bases short, with 20 bases between. The CDR3 sequence: CASCGQATGGYGYTF. DNA for the CDR3: TGTGCCAGCTGCGGGCAGGCCACCGGGGGCTATGGCTACACCTTC.

This clonotype was observed a handful of times. This sequence joins TRBV7-9 and TRBJ2-1; perhaps TRBD2 as D (6 bases). The CDR3 has 13 residues. Between the trimmed V and J ends, which lost 5 bases and 9 bases, there was a span of 14 bases. Per germline, CDR1 SEHNR and CDR2 FQNEAQ (reference sequence). Here the CDR3 reads CASSQREGLEQFF. In DNA, the CDR3 is TGTGCCAGCAGCCAACGCGAGGGACTTGAGCAGTTCTTC.

This clonotype appeared a few times. The rearrangement uses TRBV29-1 and TRBJ1-2, with 7 bases that match TRBD1. Germline V gives CDR1 SQVTM, CDR2 ANQGSEA. V shed 2 bases and J 4 bases; nucleotides not matched to a gene: 1. The length of the CDR3 is 12 residues. The CDR3 loop is CSVERDSYGYTF. CDR3 sequence (DNA): TGCAGCGTTGAAAGGGACAGCTATGGCTACACCTTC.

This clonotype was counted at least ten times. The chain employs TRBV28 and TRBJ1-2, with a weak D call TRBD1 (5 bases). CDR3 length equals 12 residues. Trimming removed 6 bases from V and 5 bases from J, with 10 bases in between. CDR1 and CDR2 from the germline V gene are MDHEN and SYDVKM. CDR3 DNA sequence: TGTGCCAGCAGCTTACAGGATTATGGCTACACCTTC. Translation: CASSLQDYGYTF.

The V and J genes are TRBV5-1 and TRBJ2-3; D may be TRBD2 (5 bases). The CDR3 covers 17 residues. Germline-derived CDR1 and CDR2 are SGHRS and YFSETQ. V lost 7 bases to trimming and J lost 3 bases, with 24 bases between them. The CDR3 DNA follows: TGCGCCAGCTCGAATGGAAGGGCCCCCTCGGGGACAGATACGCAGTATTTT. Amino acid sequence: CASSNGRAPSGTDTQYF.

This clonotype was detected many times. J is TRBJ1-4 and V is TRBV6-1, with D possibly being TRBD1 (5 bases). Between the trimmed V and J ends, which lost 5 bases and 0 bases, there was a span of 13 bases. Germline V lookup: CDR1 MNHNS, CDR2 SASEGT. CDR3 size: 16 residues. CDR3 DNA sequence: TGTGCCAGCAGTTATGGTGGGGGAACAACTAATGAAAAACTGTTTTTT. Its protein product is CASSYGGGTTNEKLFF.

The chain carries TRBV27 and TRBJ2-2, with TRBD2 identical over 9 bases. The CDR3 spans 20 residues. V was clipped by 4 bases and J by 5 bases; unmatched bases: 20. Germline CDR1 is MNHEY and CDR2 is SMNVEV (reference sequence). The CDR3 protein is CASSSPPGRGGRSKTGELFF. Written as DNA, the CDR3 is TGTGCCAGCAGTTCCCCCCCAGGGCGGGGGGGCAGGTCAAAGACCGGGGAGCTGTTTTTT.

Concerning this clonotype: The junction shows a germline mismatch at one end, possibly a read error. The chain's CDR3 is CASSQRLAGLTGERFF. CDR3 DNA: TGTGCCAGCAGCCAACGACTAGCGGGACTAACCGGGGAGCGGTTTTTT. The rearrangement joins TRBV3-1 to TRBJ2-2; 11 positions agree with TRBD2. Germline V gives CDR1 LGHDT, CDR2 YNNKEL (reference sequence). The CDR3 spans 16 residues. Together with reference TRBV3-1 and TRBJ2-2, the CDR3 gives the full variable domain: DTAVSQTPKYLVTQMGNDKSIKCEQNLGHDTMYWYKQDSKKFLKIMFSYNNKELIINETVPNRFSPKSPDKAHLNLHINSLELGDSAVYFCASSQRLAGLTGERFFGEGSRLTVL.

This clonotype was seen a handful of times. This sequence joins TRBV7-9 and TRBJ2-1; 8 nucleotides line up with TRBD2. Germline loops: CDR1 SEHNR, CDR2 FQNEAQ (reference sequence). This CDR3 is 17 amino acids long. V was clipped by 3 bases and J by 5 bases; unmatched bases: 12. The CDR3 DNA sequence: TGTGCCAGCAGCTTGACCCGGGTCGCGGGGGGAAACAATGAGCAGTTCTTC. It encodes CASSLTRVAGGNNEQFF.

Many counts were recorded for this clonotype. V gene TRBV7-6 combines with J gene TRBJ2-1, with D possibly being TRBD1 (6 bases). The CDR3 loop spans 15 amino acids. V was clipped by 4 bases and J by 0 bases, with 10 bases between them. CDR1 and CDR2 (germline): SGHVS, FNYEAQ. CDR3 nucleotides: TGTGCCAGCAGCTCGGGACACCACTCCTACAATGAGCAGTTCTTC. Translating gives CASSSGHHSYNEQFF.

This clonotype came up many times. CDR3 amino acids: CASSRQGYQPQHF. CDR3 DNA: TGTGCCAGCAGCCGTCAGGGGTATCAGCCCCAGCATTTT. The chain joins TRBV3-1 to TRBJ1-5; D might be TRBD1 (6 bases). Germline V gene lookup returns CDR1 LGHDT and CDR2 YNNKEL (reference sequence). The CDR3 contains 13 residues. Trimming removed 4 bases from V and 5 bases from J, with 9 bases in between.

This clonotype was counted many times. The chain joins TRBV7-9 to TRBJ2-7; no definite D call. CDR1 is SEHNR and CDR2 is FQNEAQ in the germline V gene (reference sequence). The CDR3 has 15 residues. Trimming removed 1 base at V and 0 bases at J, with 10 bases between. This chain's CDR3 is CASSLETDPSYEQYF. The CDR3 DNA follows: TGTGCCAGCAGCTTAGAAACAGATCCCTCCTACGAGCAGTACTTC.

The chain is built from TRBV24-1 and TRBJ2-1; 10 bases are a match to TRBD2. CDR1 and CDR2 from the germline V gene are KGHDR and SFDVKD. The length of the CDR3 is 13 residues. J was trimmed by 8 bases and V by 7 bases; bases with no gene match: 4. This CDR3 reads CATRGLAPDEQFF. Here the CDR3 DNA reads TGTGCCACCAGGGGACTAGCGCCCGATGAGCAGTTCTTC.

This clonotype was observed a few times. This chain uses TRBV6-1 with TRBJ1-6, with D possibly being TRBD1 (5 bases). Germline lookup yields CDR1 MNHNS and CDR2 SASEGT. This CDR3 region has 16 residues. Trimming pared 2 bases from V and 0 bases from J, leaving 8 bases between. The CDR3 is CASSEYDSSYNSPLHF. The CDR3 nucleotides read TGTGCCAGCAGTGAATATGACAGCTCCTATAATTCACCCCTCCACTTT.

This chain links TRBV12-3 or TRBV12-4 with TRBJ2-2; D could derive from TRBD1 or TRBD2 (5 bases each). The V and J ends lost 6 bases and 4 bases respectively, with 12 bases between them. The CDR3 is 14 residues long. The CDR3 DNA is TGTGCCAGCAGGGTACTAGGGACCACCGGGGAGCTGTTTTTT. As protein: CASRVLGTTGELFF.

This clonotype was found many times. The chain is built from TRBV6-2 or TRBV6-3 and TRBJ2-3; D not certain. This CDR3 contains 15 residues. The V end lost 0 bases, the J end lost 6 bases, and 13 bases lay between the germline ends. The germline CDR1 and CDR2 sequences are MNHEY and SVGEGT. This CDR3 reads CASSYSTVTRDTQYF. CDR3 bases: TGTGCCAGCAGTTACTCGACGGTCACACGGGATACGCAGTATTTT.

V and J are TRBV7-9 and TRBJ2-3, with 9 bases identical to TRBD1. The CDR3 sequence is 16 residues long. CDR1 and CDR2 from the germline V gene are SEHNR and FQNEAQ (reference sequence). V lost 1 base and J lost 2; bases outside the gene matches: 4. The CDR3 sequence is CASSLGGTGLTDTQYF. CDR3 coding DNA: TGTGCCAGCAGCTTAGGGGGGACAGGGCTCACAGATACGCAGTATTTT.